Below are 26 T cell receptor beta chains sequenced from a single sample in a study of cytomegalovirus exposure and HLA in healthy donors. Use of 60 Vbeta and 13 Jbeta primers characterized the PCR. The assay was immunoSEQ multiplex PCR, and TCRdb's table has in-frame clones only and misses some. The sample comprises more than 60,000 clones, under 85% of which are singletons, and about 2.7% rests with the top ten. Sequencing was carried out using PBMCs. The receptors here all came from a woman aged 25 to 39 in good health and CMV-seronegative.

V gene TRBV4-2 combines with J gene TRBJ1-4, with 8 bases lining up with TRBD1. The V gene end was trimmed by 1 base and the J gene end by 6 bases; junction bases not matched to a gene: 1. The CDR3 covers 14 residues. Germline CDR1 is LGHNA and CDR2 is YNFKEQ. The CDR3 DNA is TGTGCCAGCAGCCAAGGGACAGGGTATGAAAAACTGTTTTTT. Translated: CASSQGTGYEKLFF.

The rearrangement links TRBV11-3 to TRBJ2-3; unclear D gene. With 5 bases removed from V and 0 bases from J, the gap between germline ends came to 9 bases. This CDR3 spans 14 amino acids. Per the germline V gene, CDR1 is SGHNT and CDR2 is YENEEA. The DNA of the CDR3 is TGTGCCAGCAGCCCCCTGGCTAGCACAGATACGCAGTATTTT. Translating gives CASSPLASTDTQYF.

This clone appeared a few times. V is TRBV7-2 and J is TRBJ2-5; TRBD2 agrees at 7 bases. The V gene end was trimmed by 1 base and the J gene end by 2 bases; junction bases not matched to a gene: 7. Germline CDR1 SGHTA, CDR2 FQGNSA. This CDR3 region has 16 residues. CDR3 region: CASSLGQTSSQETQYF. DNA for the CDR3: TGTGCCAGCAGCTTAGGGCAGACTAGCTCACAAGAGACCCAGTACTTC.

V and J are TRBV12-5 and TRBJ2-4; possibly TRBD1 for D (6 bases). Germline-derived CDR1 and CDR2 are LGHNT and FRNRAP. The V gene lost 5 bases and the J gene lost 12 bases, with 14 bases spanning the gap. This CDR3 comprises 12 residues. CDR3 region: CASGPRGVNQYF. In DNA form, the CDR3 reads TGTGCTAGTGGTCCCAGGGGAGTCAATCAGTACTTC. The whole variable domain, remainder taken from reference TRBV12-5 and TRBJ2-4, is DARVTQTPRHKVTEMGQEVTMRCQPILGHNTVFWYRQTMMQGLELLAYFRNRAPLDDSGMPKDRFSAEMPDATLATLKIQPSEPRDSAVYFCASGPRGVNQYFGAGTRLSVL.

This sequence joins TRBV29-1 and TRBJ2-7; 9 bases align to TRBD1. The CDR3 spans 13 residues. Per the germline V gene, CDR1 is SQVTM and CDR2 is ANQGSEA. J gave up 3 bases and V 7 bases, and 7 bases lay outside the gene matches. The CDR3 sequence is CSGGTGPVYEQYV. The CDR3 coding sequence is TGCAGCGGAGGGACAGGGCCAGTCTACGAGCAGTACGTC.

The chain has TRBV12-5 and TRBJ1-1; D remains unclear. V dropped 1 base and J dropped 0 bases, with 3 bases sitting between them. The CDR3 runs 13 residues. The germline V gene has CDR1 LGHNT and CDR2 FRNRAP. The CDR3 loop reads CASGLALNTEAFF. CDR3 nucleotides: TGTGCTAGTGGTTTGGCTCTGAACACTGAAGCTTTCTTT.

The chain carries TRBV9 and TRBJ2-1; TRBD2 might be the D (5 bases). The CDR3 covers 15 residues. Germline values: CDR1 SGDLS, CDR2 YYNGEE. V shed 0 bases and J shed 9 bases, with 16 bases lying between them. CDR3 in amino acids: CASSVEATRTSEQFF. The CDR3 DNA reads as TGTGCCAGCAGCGTAGAAGCCACTAGAACGAGTGAGCAGTTCTTC.

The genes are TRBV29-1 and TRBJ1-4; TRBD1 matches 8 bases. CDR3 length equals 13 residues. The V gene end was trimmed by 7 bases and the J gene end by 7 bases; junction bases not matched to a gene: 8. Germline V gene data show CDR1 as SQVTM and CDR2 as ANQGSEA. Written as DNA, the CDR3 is TGCAGCGGCATACAGGGGGGGAGTGAAAAACTGTTTTTT. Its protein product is CSGIQGGSEKLFF.

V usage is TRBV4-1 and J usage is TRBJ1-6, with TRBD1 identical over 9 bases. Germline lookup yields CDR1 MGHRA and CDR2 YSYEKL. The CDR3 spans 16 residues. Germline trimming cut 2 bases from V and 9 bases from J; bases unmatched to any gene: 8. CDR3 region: CASSQPRDRVSSPLHF. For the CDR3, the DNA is TGCGCCAGCAGCCAACCCCGGGACAGGGTCTCTTCACCCCTCCACTTT.

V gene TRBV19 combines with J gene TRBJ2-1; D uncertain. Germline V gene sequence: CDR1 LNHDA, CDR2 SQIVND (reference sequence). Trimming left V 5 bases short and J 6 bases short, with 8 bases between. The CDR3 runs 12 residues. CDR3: CASSPKSNEQFF. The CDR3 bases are TGTGCCAGTAGTCCCAAGAGCAATGAGCAGTTCTTC.

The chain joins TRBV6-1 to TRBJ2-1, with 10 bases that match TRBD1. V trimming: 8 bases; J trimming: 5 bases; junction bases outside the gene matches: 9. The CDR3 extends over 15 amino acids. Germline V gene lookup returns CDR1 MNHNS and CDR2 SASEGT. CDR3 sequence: CASGTGAKKHNEQFF. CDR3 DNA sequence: TGTGCCAGCGGGACAGGGGCTAAAAAACACAATGAGCAGTTCTTC.

The DNA of the CDR3 is TGCGCCAGCAGCCAAGATGGGAGCACTAGCGTCCTCCTGGATGAGCAGTTCTTC. Residues: CASSQDGSTSVLLDEQFF. This sequence joins TRBV4-3 and TRBJ2-1, with 7 bases matching TRBD2. Germline V gives CDR1 LGHNA, CDR2 YSLEER. The CDR3 has 18 residues. Germline trimming cut 0 bases from V and 8 bases from J; bases unmatched to any gene: 16.

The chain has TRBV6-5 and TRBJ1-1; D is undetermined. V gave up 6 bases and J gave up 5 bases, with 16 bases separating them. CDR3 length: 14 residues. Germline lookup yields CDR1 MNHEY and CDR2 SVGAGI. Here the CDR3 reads CASSLVSGATEAFF. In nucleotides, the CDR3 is TGTGCCAGCAGCCTCGTTAGCGGTGCGACTGAAGCTTTCTTT.

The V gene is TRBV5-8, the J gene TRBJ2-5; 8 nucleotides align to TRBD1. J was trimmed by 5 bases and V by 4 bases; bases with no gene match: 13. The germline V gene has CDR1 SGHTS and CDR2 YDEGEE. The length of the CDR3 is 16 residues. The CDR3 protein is CASSTVYQGARETQYF. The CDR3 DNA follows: TGTGCCAGCAGCACCGTTTACCAGGGGGCGCGGGAGACCCAGTACTTC. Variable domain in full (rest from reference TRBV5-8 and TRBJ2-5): EAGVTQSPTHLIKTRGQQATLRCSPISGHTSVYWYQQALGLGLQFLLWYDEGEERNRGNFPPRFSGRQFPNYSSELNVNALELEDSALYLCASSTVYQGARETQYFGPGTRLLVL.

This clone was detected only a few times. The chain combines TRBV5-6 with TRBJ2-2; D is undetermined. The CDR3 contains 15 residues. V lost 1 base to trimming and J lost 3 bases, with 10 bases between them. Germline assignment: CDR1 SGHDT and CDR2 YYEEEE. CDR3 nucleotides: TGTGCCAGCAGCTTGATCAGGCGCTACACCGGGGAGCTGTTTTTT. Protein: CASSLIRRYTGELFF.

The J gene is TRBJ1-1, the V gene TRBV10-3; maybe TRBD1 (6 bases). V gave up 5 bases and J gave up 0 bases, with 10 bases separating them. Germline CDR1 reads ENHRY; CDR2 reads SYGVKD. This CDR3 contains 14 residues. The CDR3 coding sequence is TGTGCCATCAGTCGACAGGAATTGAACACTGAAGCTTTCTTT. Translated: CAISRQELNTEAFF.

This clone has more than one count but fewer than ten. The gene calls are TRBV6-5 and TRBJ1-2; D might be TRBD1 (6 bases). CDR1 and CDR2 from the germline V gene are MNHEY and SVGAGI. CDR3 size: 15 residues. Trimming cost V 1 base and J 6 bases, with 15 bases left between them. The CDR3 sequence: CASSYFIGGLDGYTF. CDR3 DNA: TGTGCCAGCAGTTACTTTATCGGGGGGCTGGATGGCTACACCTTC.

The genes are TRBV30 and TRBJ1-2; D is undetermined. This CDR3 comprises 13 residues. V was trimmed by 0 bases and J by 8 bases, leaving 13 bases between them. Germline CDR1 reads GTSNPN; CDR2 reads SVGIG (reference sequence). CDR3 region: CAWSVRGQEGYTF. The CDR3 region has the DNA TGTGCCTGGAGTGTTCGCGGGCAGGAGGGCTACACCTTC.

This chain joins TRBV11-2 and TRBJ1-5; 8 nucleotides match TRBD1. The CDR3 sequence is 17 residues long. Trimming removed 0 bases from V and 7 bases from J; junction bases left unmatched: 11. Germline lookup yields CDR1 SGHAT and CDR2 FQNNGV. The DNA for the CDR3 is TGTGCCAGCAGCTTAGACGGACAGGGAACACGGGGACAGCCCCAGCATTTT. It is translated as CASSLDGQGTRGQPQHF. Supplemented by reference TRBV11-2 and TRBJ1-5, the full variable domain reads EAGVAQSPRYKIIEKRQSVAFWCNPISGHATLYWYQQILGQGPKLLIQFQNNGVVDDSQLPKDRFSAERLKGVDSTLKIQPAKLEDSAVYLCASSLDGQGTRGQPQHFGDGTRLSIL.

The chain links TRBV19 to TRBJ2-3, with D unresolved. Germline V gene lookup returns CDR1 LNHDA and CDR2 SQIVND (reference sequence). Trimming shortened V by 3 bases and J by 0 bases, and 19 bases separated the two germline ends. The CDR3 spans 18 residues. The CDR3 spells CASSMPTYDASSTDTQYF. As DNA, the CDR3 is TGTGCCAGTAGTATGCCGACTTACGACGCCTCTAGCACAGATACGCAGTATTTT.

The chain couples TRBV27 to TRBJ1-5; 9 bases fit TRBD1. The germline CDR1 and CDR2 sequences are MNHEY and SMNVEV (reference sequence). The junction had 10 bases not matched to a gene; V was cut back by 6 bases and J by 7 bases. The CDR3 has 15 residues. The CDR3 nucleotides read TGTGCCAGCAGACCGGACAGGGGAGATTGGCAGCCCCAGCATTTT. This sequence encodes CASRPDRGDWQPQHF.

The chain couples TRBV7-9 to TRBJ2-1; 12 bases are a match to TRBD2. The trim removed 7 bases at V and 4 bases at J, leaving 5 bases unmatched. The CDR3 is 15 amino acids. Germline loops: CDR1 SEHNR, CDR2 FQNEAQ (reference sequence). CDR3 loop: CASIPSGRVYNEQFF. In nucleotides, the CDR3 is TGTGCCAGCATCCCTAGCGGGAGGGTTTACAATGAGCAGTTCTTC.

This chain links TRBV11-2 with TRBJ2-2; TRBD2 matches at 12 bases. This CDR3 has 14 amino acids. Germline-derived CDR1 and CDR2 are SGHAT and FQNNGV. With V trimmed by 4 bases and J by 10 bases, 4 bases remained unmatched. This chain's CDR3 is CASSYTSGGPELFF. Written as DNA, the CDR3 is TGTGCCAGCAGCTACACTAGCGGGGGGCCGGAGCTGTTTTTT.

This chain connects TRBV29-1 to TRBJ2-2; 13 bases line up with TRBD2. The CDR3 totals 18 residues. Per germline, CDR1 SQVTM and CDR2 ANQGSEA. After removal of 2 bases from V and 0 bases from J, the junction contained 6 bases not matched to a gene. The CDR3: CSVELETSGGSNTGELFF. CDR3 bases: TGCAGCGTTGAATTAGAGACTAGCGGGGGGTCGAACACCGGGGAGCTGTTTTTT.

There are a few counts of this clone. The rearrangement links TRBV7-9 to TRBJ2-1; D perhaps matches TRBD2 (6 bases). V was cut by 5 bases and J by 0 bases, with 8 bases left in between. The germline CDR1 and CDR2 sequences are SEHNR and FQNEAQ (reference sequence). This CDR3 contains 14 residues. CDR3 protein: CASSQEGSYNEQFF. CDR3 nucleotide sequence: TGTGCCAGCAGCCAGGAGGGCTCCTACAATGAGCAGTTCTTC.

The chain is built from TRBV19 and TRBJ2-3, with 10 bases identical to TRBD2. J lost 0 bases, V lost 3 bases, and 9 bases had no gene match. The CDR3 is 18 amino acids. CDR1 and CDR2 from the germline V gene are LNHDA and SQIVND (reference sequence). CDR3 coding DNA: TGTGCCAGTAGTATCACTCCGACTAGCGGGTCTAGCACAGATACGCAGTATTTT. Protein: CASSITPTSGSSTDTQYF.